This entry concerns a single T cell receptor beta chain. Antigen specificity is unknown. Template switching introduced a universal primer site, and the cDNA bore unique molecular identifiers. TCRdb independently ran MiXCR on the 5' RACE reads; one entry per CDR3 protein. The sample shows 450,000 or so distinct CDR3 sequences, 20% to 25% of them seen only once. The data originate from a study of identical twins. Findings of the study overall: Twin sharing of out-of-frame TCR alpha was underestimated by models in monozygotic pairs. Beta out-of-frame twin sharing showed a weaker excess.

V lost 4 bases to trimming and J lost 6 bases; unmatched junction nucleotides: 7. The germline V gene encodes CDR1 LGHDT and CDR2 YNNKEL (reference sequence). The CDR3 contains 14 residues. The data were also submitted as part of a second study, on T cells expressing NK-cell markers. That source reports: Certain NKG2C+ T cell clones were expanded, and their HCMV specificity remained unclear.

This receptor was obtained from a woman aged 18 to 35 in good health. This chain links TRBV3-1 with TRBJ2-5; 8 bases map to TRBD2. Input material: CD4+ T cells sorted from blood. CDR3 protein: CASSRSGVEKTQYF. The CDR3 region has the DNA TGTGCCAGCAGCCGTAGCGGGGTGGAAAAGACCCAGTACTTC.